Following are 25 T cell receptor beta chains from one sample sequenced in a study of blood T cell repertoires in COVID-19. The method was immunoSEQ multiplex PCR; TCRdb's version includes in-frame clones alone and lacks a portion of them. The table shows 300,000 to 400,000 clones, with 87% occurring only once. Material for sequencing was peripheral blood. The source of these receptors is a man aged 25 to 45 with COVID-19, enrolled during active disease.

This chain joins TRBV4-3 and TRBJ1-1; D not certain. This CDR3 comprises 14 residues. The V end was cut by 0 bases, the J end by 1 base, with 6 bases between. Germline V gene data show CDR1 as LGHNA and CDR2 as YSLEER. The CDR3 DNA reads TGCGCCAGCAGCCAAGACAGTGGGAACACTGAAGCTTTCTTT. It yields the protein CASSQDSGNTEAFF.

The chain uses TRBV7-3 and TRBJ2-1, with D tentatively TRBD1 (5 bases). The germline V and J ends were trimmed by 3 bases and 0 bases, with 18 bases remaining between them. CDR3 length: 18 residues. The V gene's germline CDR1 is SGHTA and CDR2 FQGTGA. CDR3 region: CASSLEFGHLYSYNEQFF. The DNA of the CDR3 is TGTGCCAGCAGCTTGGAATTCGGACACCTCTACTCCTACAATGAGCAGTTCTTC.

The rearrangement uses TRBV7-6 and TRBJ2-1, with no clear D. CDR1 is SGHVS and CDR2 is FNYEAQ in the germline V gene. CDR3 length: 15 residues. V lost 2 bases and J lost 3, with 11 bases in between. The CDR3 sequence: CASSLNLGVYNEQFF. The CDR3 DNA sequence: TGTGCCAGCAGCTTAAACCTAGGTGTCTACAATGAGCAGTTCTTC.

The CDR3 spells CASSPALGSRTEAFF. Written as DNA, the CDR3 is TGTGCCAGCAGTCCGGCGTTGGGGAGTCGGACTGAAGCTTTCTTT. The V gene is TRBV27, the J gene TRBJ1-1; D unclear. Germline V gene sequence: CDR1 MNHEY, CDR2 SMNVEV (reference sequence). The CDR3 covers 15 residues. V was shortened by 5 bases and J by 5 bases, with 18 bases between the two germline ends.

The rearrangement joins TRBV27 to TRBJ2-2, with 12 bases fitting TRBD2. This CDR3 has 19 residues. From germline, CDR1 is MNHEY and CDR2 SMNVEV (reference sequence). Trimming cost V 7 bases and J 3 bases; bases outside gene matches: 15. In DNA, the CDR3 is TGTGCCAGCAACAAGCCTCTAGCGGGAGGGCAAGTTGACACCGGGGAGCTGTTTTTT. It specifies CASNKPLAGGQVDTGELFF.

The chain couples TRBV30 to TRBJ1-2; TRBD1 aligns across 7 bases. CDR1 is GTSNPN and CDR2 is SVGIG in the germline V gene (reference sequence). With V trimmed by 2 bases and J by 4 bases, 10 bases remained unmatched. The CDR3 is 15 residues long. The CDR3 here is CAWSFGTAQTYGYTF. CDR3 nucleotides: TGTGCCTGGAGTTTTGGGACAGCACAAACCTATGGCTACACCTTC.

This clone was recorded once. CDR3 in amino acids: CASSRDRDNWAEAFF. For the CDR3, the DNA is TGTGCCAGCAGCCGGGACAGGGATAATTGGGCTGAAGCTTTCTTT. The chain carries TRBV6-5 and TRBJ1-1; TRBD1 matches at 9 bases. V gave up 6 bases and J gave up 6 bases; unmatched junction bases: 11. The CDR3 sequence is 15 residues long. Per the germline V gene, CDR1 is MNHEY and CDR2 is SVGAGI.

V usage is TRBV18 and J usage is TRBJ2-2; 8 nucleotides agree with TRBD1. Unmatched junction bases numbered 3, after V lost 2 bases and J lost 1 base. Per the germline V gene, CDR1 is KGHSH and CDR2 is LQKENI. The CDR3 spans 16 residues. This chain's CDR3 is CASSPTGTGNTGELFF. As DNA, the CDR3 is TGTGCCAGCTCACCAACCGGGACAGGGAACACCGGGGAGCTGTTTTTT.

This chain links TRBV6-5 with TRBJ2-2; D is uncertain. The CDR3 has 15 residues. Trimming took off 4 bases at V and 2 bases at J, with 11 bases between the two ends. In germline, CDR1 is MNHEY, CDR2 SVGAGI. The CDR3 loop is CASSSETGNTGELFF. The DNA for the CDR3 is TGTGCCAGCAGTTCAGAGACGGGTAACACCGGGGAGCTGTTTTTT.

The chain recombines TRBV27 with TRBJ2-3; 9 bases match TRBD1. The CDR3 runs to 15 residues. V shed 3 bases, J shed 2 bases, and the junction held 3 bases outside the gene matches. Germline V CDR1 and CDR2: MNHEY, SMNVEV (reference sequence). CDR3 residues: CASSLDRGFTDTQYF. The CDR3 DNA reads as TGTGCCAGCAGTTTGGACAGGGGCTTCACAGATACGCAGTATTTT.

This chain joins TRBV12-3 or TRBV12-4 and TRBJ1-2; D is uncertain. V lost 2 bases and J 5 bases, leaving 6 bases between the germline ends. The CDR3 has 12 residues. CDR3: CASSLSNYGYTF. The DNA for the CDR3 is TGTGCCAGCAGTTTATCCAATTATGGCTACACCTTC.

The genes are TRBV15 and TRBJ2-1, with a weak D call TRBD1 (6 bases). Germline V gene sequence: CDR1 LNHNV, CDR2 YYDKDF (reference sequence). The V gene lost 1 base and the J gene lost 3 bases, with 13 bases spanning the gap. This CDR3 has 16 residues. This chain's CDR3 is CATSRAGTNHYNEQFF. The DNA of the CDR3 is TGTGCCACCAGCAGAGCTGGGACAAACCACTACAATGAGCAGTTCTTC.

This clone has just one count. This sequence joins TRBV7-2 and TRBJ1-2; the match to TRBD1 covers 8 bases. With 0 bases clipped from V and 6 bases from J, the junction kept 12 bases outside the gene matches. CDR3 size: 17 residues. Germline CDR1 SGHTA, CDR2 FQGNSA. The CDR3 region has the DNA TGTGCCAGCAGCTTAGCGTTGCCCGGCAGGGGGCTTGATGGCTACACCTTC. Amino acids: CASSLALPGRGLDGYTF.

Here the CDR3 reads CSVAAEETQYF. Written as DNA, the CDR3 is TGCAGCGTTGCGGCGGAAGAGACCCAGTACTTC. This chain links TRBV29-1 with TRBJ2-5; D uncertain. Deletions cut 4 bases from V and 3 bases from J, with 6 bases between. The germline V gene encodes CDR1 SQVTM and CDR2 ANQGSEA. The CDR3 extends over 11 amino acids. The whole variable domain, filled in from reference TRBV29-1 and TRBJ2-5, reads SAVISQKPSRDICQRGTSLTIQCQVDSQVTMMFWYRQQPGQSLTLIATANQGSEATYESGFVIDKFPISRPNLTFSTLTVSNMSPEDSSIYLCSVAAEETQYFGPGTRLLVL.

This clone was found a few times. Other DNA variants within this sample encode the same CDR3. The chain links TRBV7-2 to TRBJ2-7; D gene unclear. V lost 0 bases and J 2 bases, leaving 8 bases between the germline ends. The length of the CDR3 is 14 residues. CDR1 is SGHTA, CDR2 FQGNSA, per germline. The DNA for the CDR3 is TGTGCCAGCAGCTTAGCTGGCGGCACCTACGAGCAGTACTTC. This gives the protein CASSLAGGTYEQYF.

The chain employs TRBV5-1 and TRBJ2-5; perhaps TRBD1 as D (5 bases). The CDR3 consists of 15 residues. Germline-derived CDR1 and CDR2 are SGHRS and YFSETQ. With 7 bases removed from V and 2 bases from J, the gap between germline ends came to 18 bases. The CDR3 protein is CASRKGVFGQETQYF. In nucleotides, the CDR3 is TGCGCCAGCCGGAAAGGGGTCTTCGGTCAAGAGACCCAGTACTTC.

The rearrangement uses TRBV4-2 and TRBJ1-5; D possibly corresponds to TRBD1 (5 bases). Trimming stripped 0 bases from V and 1 base from J, with 13 bases between. This CDR3 contains 17 residues. Germline CDR1 LGHNA, CDR2 YNFKEQ. The CDR3 DNA reads TGTGCCAGCAGCCAAGATGGCAGGGCGCTAAGCAATCAGCCCCAGCATTTT. Translating it yields CASSQDGRALSNQPQHF.

The CDR3 loop is CASSWTGEDTQYF. DNA for the CDR3: TGTGCCAGCAGCTGGACAGGGGAGGATACGCAGTATTTT. V and J are TRBV7-2 and TRBJ2-3; 9 nucleotides line up with TRBD1. The trim removed 4 bases at V and 6 bases at J, leaving 2 bases unmatched. Per germline, CDR1 SGHTA and CDR2 FQGNSA. This CDR3 is 13 amino acids long. The full variable domain, completed using reference TRBV7-2 and TRBJ2-3, is GAGVSQSPSNKVTEKGKDVELRCDPISGHTALYWYRQSLGQGLEFLIYFQGNSAPDKSGLPSDRFSAERTGGSVSTLTIQRTQQEDSAVYLCASSWTGEDTQYFGPGTRLTVL.

The chain combines TRBV3-1 (or the pseudogene TRBV3-2) with TRBJ1-2; no reliable D call. V was trimmed by 2 bases and J by 7 bases, leaving 14 bases between them. Germline V gene sequence: CDR1 LGHDT, CDR2 YNNKEL (reference sequence). CDR3 size: 14 residues. The CDR3 is CASSQRGVSSGYTF. In DNA, the CDR3 is TGTGCCAGCAGCCAAAGAGGAGTCTCGAGTGGCTACACCTTC.

The chain links TRBV6-5 to TRBJ2-1, with D possibly TRBD1 on 5 matching bases. The CDR3 length is 13 residues. In germline, CDR1 is MNHEY, CDR2 SVGAGI. V lost 3 bases and J lost 6, with 9 bases in between. CDR3 in DNA: TGTGCCAGCAGTTATGGGGCTACCAATGAGCAGTTCTTC. Encoded protein: CASSYGATNEQFF.

V is TRBV28 and J is TRBJ2-2; D is undetermined. The CDR3 sequence is 14 residues long. Germline loops: CDR1 MDHEN, CDR2 SYDVKM. V was cut by 7 bases and J by 7 bases, with 16 bases left in between. This CDR3 reads CASTVTEESGELFF. The CDR3 bases are TGTGCCAGCACTGTCACTGAGGAAAGCGGGGAGCTGTTTTTT. The full variable domain, in which reference TRBV28 and TRBJ2-2 provide the parts outside the CDR3, is DVKVTQSSRYLVKRTGEKVFLECVQDMDHENMFWYRQDPGLGLRLIYFSYDVKMKEKGDIPEGYSVSREKKERFSLILESASTNQTSMYLCASTVTEESGELFFGEGSRLTVL.

The CDR3 DNA reads as TGTGCCAGCAGATACGGGACAGGGGGCGCTAATCAGCCCCAGCATTTT. Encoded protein: CASRYGTGGANQPQHF. The genes are TRBV28 and TRBJ1-5, with TRBD1 identical over 12 bases. With V trimmed by 6 bases and J by 4 bases, 7 bases remained unmatched. The CDR3 runs to 16 residues. The germline CDR1 and CDR2 sequences are MDHEN and SYDVKM.

The genes are TRBV19 and TRBJ2-3, with a possible D match to TRBD2 (5 bases). The V gene lost 2 bases and the J gene lost 6 bases, with 21 bases spanning the gap. The germline gives CDR1 LNHDA, CDR2 SQIVND (reference sequence). The CDR3 runs 17 residues. The CDR3 DNA sequence: TGTGCCAGTAGTATACTCCCTAGGCGGGCAAATTGGGATACGCAGTATTTT. It translates to CASSILPRRANWDTQYF.

The chain carries TRBV7-2 and TRBJ2-7, with TRBD2 as a possible D gene (6 bases). The CDR3 covers 17 residues. With 1 base removed from V and 3 bases from J, the gap between germline ends came to 19 bases. CDR1 and CDR2 from the germline V gene are SGHTA and FQGNSA. As DNA, the CDR3 is TGTGCCAGCAGCTTAGTTTCGGTAGGCGGGACTCTCTACGAGCAGTACTTC. Translated: CASSLVSVGGTLYEQYF. Together with reference TRBV7-2 and TRBJ2-7, the CDR3 gives the full variable domain: GAGVSQSPSNKVTEKGKDVELRCDPISGHTALYWYRQSLGQGLEFLIYFQGNSAPDKSGLPSDRFSAERTGGSVSTLTIQRTQQEDSAVYLCASSLVSVGGTLYEQYFGPGTRLTVT.

The chain combines TRBV24-1 with TRBJ2-1, with TRBD1 identical over 9 bases. With 3 bases clipped from V and 7 bases from J, the junction kept 6 bases outside the gene matches. CDR1 is KGHDR, CDR2 SFDVKD, per germline. CDR3 length: 15 amino acids. CDR3 in amino acids: CATSDPAGTGNEQFF. The CDR3 DNA sequence: TGTGCCACCAGTGATCCCGCCGGGACAGGGAATGAGCAGTTCTTC.